Listed here is a single T cell receptor (beta chain). One base away lies a much larger clone, so this may be a sequencing read error. Unsorted PBMC replicate PCRs drew on roughly 290 ng DNA, representing some 32,000 T cell genomes. Generated by immunoSEQ multiplex PCR, the TCRdb table keeps only in-frame clones and is missing some. The sample yields fewer than 550,000 clones, about 75% seen once. This record comes from a study of shared clonotypes between healthy human individuals. Caucasian adults living in Nashville, Tennessee, provided all samples. The CDR3 is made up of 12 amino acids. J gave up 5 bases and V 6 bases, and 2 bases lay outside the gene matches. Germline assignment: CDR1 MGHDK and CDR2 SYGVNS.

The chain uses TRBV25-1 and TRBJ1-2; 8 bases agree with TRBD1. The sequenced sample consisted of PBMCs. The TCR originated in a middle-aged woman in good health. Some clones in this sample may be carry-over from other donors' samples. The CDR3 spells CASSWTGYGYTF. In nucleotides, the CDR3 is TGTGCCAGCAGCTGGACAGGGTATGGCTACACCTTC.